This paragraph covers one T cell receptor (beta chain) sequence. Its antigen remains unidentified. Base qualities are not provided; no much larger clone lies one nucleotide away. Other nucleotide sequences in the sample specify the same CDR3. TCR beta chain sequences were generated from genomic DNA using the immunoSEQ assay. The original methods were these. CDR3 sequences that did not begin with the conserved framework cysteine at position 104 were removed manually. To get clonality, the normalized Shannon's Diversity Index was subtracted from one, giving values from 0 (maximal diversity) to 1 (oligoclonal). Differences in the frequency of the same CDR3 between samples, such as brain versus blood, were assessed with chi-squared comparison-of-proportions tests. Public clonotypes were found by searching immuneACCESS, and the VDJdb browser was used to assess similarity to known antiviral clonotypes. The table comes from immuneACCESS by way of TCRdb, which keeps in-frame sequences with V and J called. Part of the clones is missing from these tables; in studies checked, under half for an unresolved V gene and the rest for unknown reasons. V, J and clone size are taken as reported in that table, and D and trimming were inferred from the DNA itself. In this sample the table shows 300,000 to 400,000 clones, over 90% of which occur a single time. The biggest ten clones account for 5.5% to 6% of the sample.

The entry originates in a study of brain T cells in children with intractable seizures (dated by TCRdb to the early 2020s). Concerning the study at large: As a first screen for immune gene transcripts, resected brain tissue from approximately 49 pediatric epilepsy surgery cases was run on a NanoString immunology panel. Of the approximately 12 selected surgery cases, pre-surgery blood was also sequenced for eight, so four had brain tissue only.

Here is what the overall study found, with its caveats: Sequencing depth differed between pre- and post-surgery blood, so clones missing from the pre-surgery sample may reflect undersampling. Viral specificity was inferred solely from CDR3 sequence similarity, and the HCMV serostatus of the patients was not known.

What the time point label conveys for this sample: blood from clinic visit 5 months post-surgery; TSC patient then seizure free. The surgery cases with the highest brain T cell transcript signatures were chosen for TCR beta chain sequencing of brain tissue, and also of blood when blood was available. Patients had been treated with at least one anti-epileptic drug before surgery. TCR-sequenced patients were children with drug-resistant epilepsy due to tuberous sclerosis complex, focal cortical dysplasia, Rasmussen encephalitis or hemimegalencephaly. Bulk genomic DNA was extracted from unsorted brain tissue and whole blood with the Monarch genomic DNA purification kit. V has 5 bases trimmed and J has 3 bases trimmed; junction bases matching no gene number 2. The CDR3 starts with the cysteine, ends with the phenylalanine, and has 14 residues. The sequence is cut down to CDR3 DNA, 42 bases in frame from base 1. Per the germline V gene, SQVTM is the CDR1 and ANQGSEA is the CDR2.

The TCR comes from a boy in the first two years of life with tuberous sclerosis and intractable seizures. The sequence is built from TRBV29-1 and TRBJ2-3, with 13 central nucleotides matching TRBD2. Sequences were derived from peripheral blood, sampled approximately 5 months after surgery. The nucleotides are TGCAGCGTTCTGGGACTAGCGGGAACAGATACGCAGTATTTT. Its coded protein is CSVLGLAGTDTQYF.